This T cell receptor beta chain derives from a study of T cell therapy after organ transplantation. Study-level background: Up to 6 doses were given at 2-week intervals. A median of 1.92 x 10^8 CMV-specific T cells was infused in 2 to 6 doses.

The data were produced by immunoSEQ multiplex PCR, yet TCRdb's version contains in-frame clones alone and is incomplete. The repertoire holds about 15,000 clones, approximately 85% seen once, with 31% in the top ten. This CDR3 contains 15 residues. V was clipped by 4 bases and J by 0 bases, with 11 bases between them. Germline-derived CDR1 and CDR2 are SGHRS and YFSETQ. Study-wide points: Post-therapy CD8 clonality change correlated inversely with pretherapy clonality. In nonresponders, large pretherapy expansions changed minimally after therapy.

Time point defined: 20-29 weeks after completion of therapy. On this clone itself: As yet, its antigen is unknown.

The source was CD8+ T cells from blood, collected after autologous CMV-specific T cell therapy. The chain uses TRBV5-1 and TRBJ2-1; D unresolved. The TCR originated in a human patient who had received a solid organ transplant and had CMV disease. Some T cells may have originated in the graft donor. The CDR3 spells CASSTGPSSYNEQFF. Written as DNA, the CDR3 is TGCGCCAGCAGCACGGGCCCGAGCTCCTACAATGAGCAGTTCTTC.